The rows below give T cell receptor beta chains drawn from one sample of a study of technical replicates of blood from a few donors. Here immunoSEQ multiplex PCR was the method, and the copy in TCRdb shows in-frame clones only, minus some. The data contain 70,000 to 80,000 clones, 91% of them singletons. Input material: T cells isolated from PBMCs. These receptors were collected from a human donor in good health. Some clones in this sample may be carry-over from other donors' samples. Each CDR3 is given with its conserved first and last residue. D genes are given only for firm matches. Not all rows give a size; the values are once, few, many and, for expanded clones, a class.

j_call: TRBJ1-1
d_call: -
v_call: TRBV5-6
clone_size: -
cdr3_nt: TGTGCCAGCAGCTTGCCGGTGAACACTGAAGCTTTCTTT
cdr3_aa: CASSLPVNTEAFF

j_call: TRBJ2-7
d_call: TRBD2
v_call: TRBV4-1
clone_size: -
cdr3_nt: TGCGCCAGCAGCCAAGAACCTAGCGGGAGTGGGTACGAGCAGTACTTC
cdr3_aa: CASSQEPSGSGYEQYF

j_call: TRBJ1-3
d_call: -
v_call: TRBV5-6
clone_size: -
cdr3_nt: TGTGCCAGCAGCTTACAGGGACCCGCTGGAAACACCATATATTTT
cdr3_aa: CASSLQGPAGNTIYF

j_call: TRBJ1-2
d_call: -
v_call: TRBV29-1
clone_size: -
cdr3_nt: TGCAGCGTTCTGACACAGGACCATAACTATGGCTACACCTTC
cdr3_aa: CSVLTQDHNYGYTF

j_call: TRBJ2-1
d_call: TRBD1
v_call: TRBV6-1
clone_size: -
cdr3_nt: TGTGCCAGCAGTGGAGGACAGGGGTCTAGGGATGAGCAGTTCTTC
cdr3_aa: CASSGGQGSRDEQFF

j_call: TRBJ1-2
d_call: -
v_call: TRBV6-5
clone_size: -
cdr3_nt: TGTGCCAGCAGTAATGAGGGAAGAGGGTATGGCTACACCTTC
cdr3_aa: CASSNEGRGYGYTF

j_call: TRBJ1-4
d_call: TRBD1
v_call: TRBV10-2
clone_size: once
cdr3_nt: TGCGCCAGCAGTGTGACAGGGTTAAATGAAAAACTGTTTTTT
cdr3_aa: CASSVTGLNEKLFF

j_call: TRBJ1-1
d_call: -
v_call: TRBV5-1
clone_size: few
cdr3_nt: TGCGCCAGCAAAATCAGGGTAGGGAACACTGAAGCTTTCTTT
cdr3_aa: CASKIRVGNTEAFF

j_call: TRBJ2-1
d_call: -
v_call: TRBV7-9
clone_size: -
cdr3_nt: TGTGCCAGCAGCCTAGACAGGTTGATCTCCTACAATGAGCAGTTCTTC
cdr3_aa: CASSLDRLISYNEQFF

j_call: TRBJ2-3
d_call: -
v_call: TRBV9
clone_size: -
cdr3_nt: TGTGCCAGCAGCCCGAGTGTCGCAGATACGCAGTATTTT
cdr3_aa: CASSPSVADTQYF

j_call: TRBJ2-7
d_call: TRBD1
v_call: TRBV6-6
clone_size: -
cdr3_nt: TGTGCCAGCAGTTACGCCACAGGGGGCTCCAACGAGCAGTACTTC
cdr3_aa: CASSYATGGSNEQYF

j_call: TRBJ1-4
d_call: TRBD1
v_call: TRBV12-5
clone_size: -
cdr3_nt: TGTGCTAGTGGTTTGGTACCGACAGGGGGGTTAGGTACTAATGAAAAACTGTTTTTT
cdr3_aa: CASGLVPTGGLGTNEKLFF

j_call: TRBJ2-7
d_call: -
v_call: TRBV27
clone_size: -
cdr3_nt: TGTGCCAGCAGTTTATCGCCGAGTTACGAGCAGTACTTC
cdr3_aa: CASSLSPSYEQYF

j_call: TRBJ2-7
d_call: TRBD2
v_call: TRBV19
clone_size: -
cdr3_nt: TGTGCCAGTAGTATTACTAGCGGGGGTAAAGAGCAGTACTTC
cdr3_aa: CASSITSGGKEQYF

j_call: TRBJ2-5
d_call: -
v_call: TRBV30
clone_size: -
cdr3_nt: TGTGCCTGGAGTCCATTCCAAGAGACCCAGTACTTC
cdr3_aa: CAWSPFQETQYF

j_call: TRBJ1-3
d_call: -
v_call: TRBV7-2
clone_size: -
cdr3_nt: TGTGCCAGCAGCTTAGCAGCCGGCTCTGGAAACACCATATATTTT
cdr3_aa: CASSLAAGSGNTIYF

j_call: TRBJ2-1
d_call: TRBD2
v_call: TRBV28
clone_size: -
cdr3_nt: TGTGCCAGCAAGGCGACTAGCGGGATTTACTCCTACAATGAGCAGTTCTTC
cdr3_aa: CASKATSGIYSYNEQFF

j_call: TRBJ1-2
d_call: TRBD1
v_call: TRBV25-1
clone_size: -
cdr3_nt: TGTGCCAGCAGTGTAACAGGGGCGTATGGCTACACCTTC
cdr3_aa: CASSVTGAYGYTF

j_call: TRBJ2-2
d_call: -
v_call: TRBV25-1
clone_size: -
cdr3_nt: TGTGCCAGCACCCCAGGGCCCACCGGGGAGCTGTTTTTT
cdr3_aa: CASTPGPTGELFF

j_call: TRBJ2-5
d_call: -
v_call: TRBV5-1
clone_size: -
cdr3_nt: TGCGCCAGCAGCTTGTGGGACACCGAGATCAGGGAGACCCAGTACTTC
cdr3_aa: CASSLWDTEIRETQYF

j_call: TRBJ2-3
d_call: TRBD1
v_call: TRBV29-1
clone_size: -
cdr3_nt: TGCAGCGTTGTCGGGCAGGGGGCAAGGGGAGAGACCACAGATACGCAGTATTTT
cdr3_aa: CSVVGQGARGETTDTQYF

j_call: TRBJ2-5
d_call: -
v_call: TRBV18
clone_size: -
cdr3_nt: TGTGCCAGCTCACCAGGCAGAGAGACCCAGTACTTC
cdr3_aa: CASSPGRETQYF

j_call: TRBJ1-4
d_call: TRBD1
v_call: TRBV11-3
clone_size: -
cdr3_nt: TGTGCCAGCAGCTTAGAGTCCGGGACAGGGGCTGAACTGTTTTTT
cdr3_aa: CASSLESGTGAELFF

j_call: TRBJ2-7
d_call: -
v_call: TRBV21-1
clone_size: few
cdr3_nt: TGTGCCAGCAGCAACAAAGGGACAGCCTACGAGCAGTACTTC
cdr3_aa: CASSNKGTAYEQYF

j_call: TRBJ1-2
d_call: -
v_call: TRBV5-6
clone_size: -
cdr3_nt: TGTGCCAGCAGCTTAGGGGCCGGCTATGGCTACACCTTC
cdr3_aa: CASSLGAGYGYTF

j_call: TRBJ2-3
d_call: -
v_call: TRBV4-2
clone_size: -
cdr3_nt: TGTGCCAGCAGCCAAGTCCGGGGGACGATGAGCACAGATACGCAGTATTTT
cdr3_aa: CASSQVRGTMSTDTQYF

j_call: TRBJ2-1
d_call: -
v_call: TRBV6-5
clone_size: -
cdr3_nt: TGTGCCAGCAGTTACTCAGCGGCAAGACAAGACAATGAGCAGTTCTTC
cdr3_aa: CASSYSAARQDNEQFF

j_call: TRBJ2-1
d_call: TRBD2
v_call: TRBV30
clone_size: -
cdr3_nt: TGTGCCTGGAGCCGACTAGCCCATGAGCAGTTCTTC
cdr3_aa: CAWSRLAHEQFF

j_call: TRBJ1-2
d_call: -
v_call: TRBV2
clone_size: -
cdr3_nt: TGTGCCAGCAGTGAGGAGGGTTTGTGGGGCTACACCTTC
cdr3_aa: CASSEEGLWGYTF

j_call: TRBJ2-1
d_call: -
v_call: TRBV27
clone_size: -
cdr3_nt: TGTGCCAGCAGTTTACTATCTACCATCTACAATGAGCAGTTCTTC
cdr3_aa: CASSLLSTIYNEQFF

j_call: TRBJ2-1
d_call: TRBD2
v_call: TRBV7-9
clone_size: -
cdr3_nt: TGTGCCAGCAGCGCCCCGGGAGGGGGGGCGTTCAATGAGCAGTTCTTC
cdr3_aa: CASSAPGGGAFNEQFF

j_call: TRBJ1-1
d_call: -
v_call: TRBV23-1
clone_size: -
cdr3_nt: TGCGCCAGCCTACCAAAGAACACTGAAGCTTTCTTT
cdr3_aa: CASLPKNTEAFF

j_call: TRBJ1-1
d_call: -
v_call: TRBV11-3
clone_size: -
cdr3_nt: TGTGCCAGCAGCTTAAGCGGGTACACTGAAGCTTTCTTT
cdr3_aa: CASSLSGYTEAFF

j_call: TRBJ2-1
d_call: TRBD2
v_call: TRBV7-8
clone_size: -
cdr3_nt: TGTGCCAGCAGCTTAGATATACCCGCGGGACTAGCGATCTTC
cdr3_aa: CASSLDIPAGLAIF

j_call: TRBJ2-4
d_call: -
v_call: TRBV7-5
clone_size: -
cdr3_nt: TGTGCCAGAAGCTTAGGTTCGGGAGGGACCCCCAAAAACATTCAGTACTTC
cdr3_aa: CARSLGSGGTPKNIQYF

j_call: TRBJ2-2
d_call: TRBD1
v_call: TRBV10-2
clone_size: -
cdr3_nt: TGCGCCAGCAGTGAGTTCACTACAGGGACAGGGGCCGGGGAGCTGTTTTTT
cdr3_aa: CASSEFTTGTGAGELFF

j_call: TRBJ2-7
d_call: TRBD2
v_call: TRBV27
clone_size: once
cdr3_nt: TGTGCCAGCAGTTTGCGGGAGGATGATTACGAGCAGTACTTC
cdr3_aa: CASSLREDDYEQYF

j_call: TRBJ1-1
d_call: -
v_call: TRBV6-1
clone_size: -
cdr3_nt: TGTGCCAGCAGTGGCCAGGGAGGGAACACTGAAGCTTTCTTT
cdr3_aa: CASSGQGGNTEAFF

j_call: TRBJ1-5
d_call: TRBD1
v_call: TRBV29-1
clone_size: -
cdr3_nt: TGCAGCGTTGGGACAGGGCCCTATAGCAATCAGCCCCAGCATTTT
cdr3_aa: CSVGTGPYSNQPQHF

j_call: TRBJ1-1
d_call: -
v_call: TRBV11-2
clone_size: -
cdr3_nt: TGTGCCAGCAGCTTAGAAACAGGGGAAGCTTTCTTT
cdr3_aa: CASSLETGEAFF

j_call: TRBJ1-1
d_call: TRBD1
v_call: TRBV5-1
clone_size: -
cdr3_nt: TGCGCCAGCAGCTTCATAGGACAGGGGCGGTTATTCGGCACTGAAGCTTTCTTT
cdr3_aa: CASSFIGQGRLFGTEAFF

j_call: TRBJ2-3
d_call: -
v_call: TRBV29-1
clone_size: once
cdr3_nt: TGCAGCGTTGAGTCTCATGGGCCCGAGTATTTT
cdr3_aa: CSVESHGPEYF

j_call: TRBJ1-5
d_call: -
v_call: TRBV6-6
clone_size: once
cdr3_nt: TGTGCCAGCAGTTTTCTTGAGTTCCAGCCCCAGCATTTT
cdr3_aa: CASSFLEFQPQHF

j_call: TRBJ2-7
d_call: -
v_call: TRBV7-9
clone_size: -
cdr3_nt: TGTGCCAGCAGCTTAGCCTTTCAAGGCGGGGCCCCCTCCTACGAGCAGTACTTC
cdr3_aa: CASSLAFQGGAPSYEQYF